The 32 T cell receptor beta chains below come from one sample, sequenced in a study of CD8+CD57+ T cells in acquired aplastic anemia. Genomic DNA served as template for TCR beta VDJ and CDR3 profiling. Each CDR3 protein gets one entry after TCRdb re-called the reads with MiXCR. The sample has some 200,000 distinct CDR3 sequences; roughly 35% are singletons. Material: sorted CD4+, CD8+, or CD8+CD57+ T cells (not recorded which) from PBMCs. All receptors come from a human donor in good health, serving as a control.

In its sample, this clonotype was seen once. The CDR3 spells CATSDSRTGMNTEAFF. For the CDR3, the DNA is TGTGCCACCAGTGATAGTAGGACAGGAATGAACACTGAAGCTTTCTTT. This chain joins TRBV24-1 and TRBJ1-1, with 7 bases aligning to TRBD1. Germline V gives CDR1 KGHDR, CDR2 SFDVKD. The CDR3 covers 16 residues. V was pared by 3 bases and J by 0 bases, with 6 bases of the junction left unmatched.

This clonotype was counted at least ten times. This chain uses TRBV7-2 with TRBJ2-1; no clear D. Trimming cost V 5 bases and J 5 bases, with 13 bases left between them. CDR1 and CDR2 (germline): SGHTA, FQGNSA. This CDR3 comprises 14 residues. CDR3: CASSVDPGNNEQFF. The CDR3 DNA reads TGTGCCAGCAGCGTGGACCCGGGCAACAATGAGCAGTTCTTC.

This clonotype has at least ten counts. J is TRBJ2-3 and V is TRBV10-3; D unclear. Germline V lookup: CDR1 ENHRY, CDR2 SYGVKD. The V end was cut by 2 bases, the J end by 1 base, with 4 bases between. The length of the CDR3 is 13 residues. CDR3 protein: CAISEGGTDTQYF. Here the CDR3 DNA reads TGTGCCATCAGTGAGGGAGGCACAGATACGCAGTATTTT.

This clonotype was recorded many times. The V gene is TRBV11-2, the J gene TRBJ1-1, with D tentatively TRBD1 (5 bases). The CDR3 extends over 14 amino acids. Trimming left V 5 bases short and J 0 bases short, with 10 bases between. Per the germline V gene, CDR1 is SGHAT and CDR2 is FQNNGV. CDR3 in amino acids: CASSADRMNTEAFF. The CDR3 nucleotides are TGTGCCAGCAGCGCCGACAGAATGAACACTGAAGCTTTCTTT.

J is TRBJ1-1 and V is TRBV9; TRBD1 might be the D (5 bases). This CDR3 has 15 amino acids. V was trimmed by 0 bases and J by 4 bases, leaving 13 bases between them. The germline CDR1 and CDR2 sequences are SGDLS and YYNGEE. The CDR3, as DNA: TGTGCCAGCAGCGTAGGGTCTTGGGGGGGCACTGAAGCTTTCTTT. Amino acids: CASSVGSWGGTEAFF.

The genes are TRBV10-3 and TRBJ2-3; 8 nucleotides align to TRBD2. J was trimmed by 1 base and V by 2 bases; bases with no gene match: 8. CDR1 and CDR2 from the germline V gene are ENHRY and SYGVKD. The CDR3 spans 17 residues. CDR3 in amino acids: CAISETGRAGGTDTQYF. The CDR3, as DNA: TGTGCCATCAGTGAGACCGGGAGGGCCGGGGGCACAGATACGCAGTATTTT.

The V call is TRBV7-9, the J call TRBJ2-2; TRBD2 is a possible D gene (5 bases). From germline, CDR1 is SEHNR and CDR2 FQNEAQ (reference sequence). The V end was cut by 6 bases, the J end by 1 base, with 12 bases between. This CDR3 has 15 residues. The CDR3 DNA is TGTGCCAGCAGTTTTGTGGCGGGGAACACCGGGGAGCTGTTTTTT. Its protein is CASSFVAGNTGELFF.

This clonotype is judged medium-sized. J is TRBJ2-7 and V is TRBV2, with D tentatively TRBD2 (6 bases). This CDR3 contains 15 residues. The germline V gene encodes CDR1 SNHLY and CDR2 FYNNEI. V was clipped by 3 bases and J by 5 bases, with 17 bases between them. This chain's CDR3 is CASSEQTSIGHEQYF. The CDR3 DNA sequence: TGTGCCAGCAGTGAGCAGACTAGTATCGGCCACGAGCAGTACTTC.

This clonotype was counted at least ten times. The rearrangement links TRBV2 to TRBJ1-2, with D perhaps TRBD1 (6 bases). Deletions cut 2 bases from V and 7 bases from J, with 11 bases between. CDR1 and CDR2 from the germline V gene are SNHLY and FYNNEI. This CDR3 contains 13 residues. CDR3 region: CASSESGGAGYTF. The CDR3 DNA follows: TGTGCCAGCAGTGAAAGCGGGGGGGCTGGCTACACCTTC.

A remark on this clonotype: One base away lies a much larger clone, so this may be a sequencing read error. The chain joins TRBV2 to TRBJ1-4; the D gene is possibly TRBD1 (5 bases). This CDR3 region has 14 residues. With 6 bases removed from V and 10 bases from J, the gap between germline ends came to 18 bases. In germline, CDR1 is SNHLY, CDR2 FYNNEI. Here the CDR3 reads CASSLDRGGGKLFF. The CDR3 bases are TGTGCCAGCAGCTTAGATAGGGGTGGTGGAAAACTGTTTTTT.

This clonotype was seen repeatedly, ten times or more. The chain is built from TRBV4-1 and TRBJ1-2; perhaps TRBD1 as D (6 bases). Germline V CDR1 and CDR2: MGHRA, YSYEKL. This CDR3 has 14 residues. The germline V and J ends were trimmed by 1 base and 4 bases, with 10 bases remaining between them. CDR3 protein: CASSQVGGGYGYTF. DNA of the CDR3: TGCGCCAGCAGCCAAGTAGGGGGGGGCTATGGCTACACCTTC.

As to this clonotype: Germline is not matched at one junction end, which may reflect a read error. CDR3 residues: CASEWGSTFQEAQYF. In DNA form, the CDR3 reads TGTGCCAGCGAGTGGGGCTCTACGTTCCAAGAGGCCCAGTACTTC. The chain carries TRBV2 and TRBJ2-5, with D tentatively TRBD1 (5 bases). CDR3 size: 15 residues. CDR1 and CDR2 (germline): SNHLY, FYNNEI.

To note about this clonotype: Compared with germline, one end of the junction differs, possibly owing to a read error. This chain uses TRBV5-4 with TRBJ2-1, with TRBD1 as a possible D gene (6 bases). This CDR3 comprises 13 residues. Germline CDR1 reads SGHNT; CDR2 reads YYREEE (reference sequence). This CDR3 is CVSSRDTGDEQFF. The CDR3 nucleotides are TGTGTCAGCAGCCGGGACACCGGGGATGAGCAGTTCTTC.

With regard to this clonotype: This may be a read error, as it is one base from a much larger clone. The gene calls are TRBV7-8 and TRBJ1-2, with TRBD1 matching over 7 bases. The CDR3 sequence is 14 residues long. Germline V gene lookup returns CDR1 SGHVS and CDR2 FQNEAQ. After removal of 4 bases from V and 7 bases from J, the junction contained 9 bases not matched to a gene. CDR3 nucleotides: TGTGCCAGCAGCTCAGGGGGGGGCGGTAGTGGCTACACCTTC. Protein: CASSSGGGGSGYTF. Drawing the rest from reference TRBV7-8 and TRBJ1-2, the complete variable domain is GAGVSQSPRYKVAKRGQDVALRCDPISGHVSLFWYQQALGQGPEFLTYFQNEAQLDKSGLPSDRFFAERPEGSVSTLKIQRTQQEDSAVYLCASSSGGGGSGYTFGSGTRLTVV.

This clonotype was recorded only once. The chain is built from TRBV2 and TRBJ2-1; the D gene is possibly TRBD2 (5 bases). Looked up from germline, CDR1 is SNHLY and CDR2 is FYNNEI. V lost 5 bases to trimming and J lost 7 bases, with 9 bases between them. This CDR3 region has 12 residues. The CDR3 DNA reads TGTGCCAGCAGTACTAGACGAAATGAGCAGTTCTTC. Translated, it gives CASSTRRNEQFF.

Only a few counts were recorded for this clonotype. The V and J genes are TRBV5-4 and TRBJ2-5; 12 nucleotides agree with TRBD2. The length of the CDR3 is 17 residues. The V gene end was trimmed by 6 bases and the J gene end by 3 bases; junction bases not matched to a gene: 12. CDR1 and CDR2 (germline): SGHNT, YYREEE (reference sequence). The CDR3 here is CASKGFASGGAKETQYF. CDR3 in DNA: TGTGCCAGCAAAGGTTTTGCTAGCGGGGGGGCAAAAGAGACCCAGTACTTC.

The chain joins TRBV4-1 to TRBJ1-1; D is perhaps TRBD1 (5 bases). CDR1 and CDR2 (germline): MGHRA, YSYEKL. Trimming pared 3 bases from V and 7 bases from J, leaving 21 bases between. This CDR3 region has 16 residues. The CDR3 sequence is CASSHVIRDGAHEAFF. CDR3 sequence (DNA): TGCGCCAGCAGCCACGTGATCCGGGACGGAGCCCATGAAGCTTTCTTT.

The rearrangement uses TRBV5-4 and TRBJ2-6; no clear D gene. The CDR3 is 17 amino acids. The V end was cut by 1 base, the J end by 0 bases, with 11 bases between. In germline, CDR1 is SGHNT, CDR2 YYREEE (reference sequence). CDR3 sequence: CASSLSPPLSGANVLTF. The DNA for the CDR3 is TGTGCCAGCAGCTTGAGTCCCCCTCTCTCTGGGGCCAACGTCCTGACTTTC.

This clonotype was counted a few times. CDR3 nucleotides: TGTGCCACCAGTGATTCCCGGACAGGCGGGACCCAGTACTTC. Translated: CATSDSRTGGTQYF. The chain joins TRBV24-1 to TRBJ2-5; 7 nucleotides agree with TRBD1. Looked up from germline, CDR1 is KGHDR and CDR2 is SFDVKD. The CDR3 has 14 residues. V lost 2 bases to trimming and J lost 7 bases; unmatched junction nucleotides: 6.

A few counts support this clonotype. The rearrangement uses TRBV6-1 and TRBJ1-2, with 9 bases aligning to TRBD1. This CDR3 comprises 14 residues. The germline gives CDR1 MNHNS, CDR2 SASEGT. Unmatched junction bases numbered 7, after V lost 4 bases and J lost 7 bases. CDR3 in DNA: TGTGCCAGCAGTGTGGGGACAGGGACGGCTGGCTACACCTTC. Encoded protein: CASSVGTGTAGYTF.

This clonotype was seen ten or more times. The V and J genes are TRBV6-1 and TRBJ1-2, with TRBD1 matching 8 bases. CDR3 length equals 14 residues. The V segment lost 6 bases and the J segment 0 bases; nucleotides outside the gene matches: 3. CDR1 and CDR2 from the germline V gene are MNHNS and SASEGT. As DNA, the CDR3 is TGTGCCAGCAGGGACAGGGTAGCTAACTATGGCTACACCTTC. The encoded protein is CASRDRVANYGYTF.

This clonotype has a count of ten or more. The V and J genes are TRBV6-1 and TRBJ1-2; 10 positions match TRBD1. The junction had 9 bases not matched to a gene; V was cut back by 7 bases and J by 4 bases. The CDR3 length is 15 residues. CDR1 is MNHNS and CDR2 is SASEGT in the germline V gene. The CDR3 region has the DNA TGTGCCAGCATTCGGGGACAGGGGACTTCCTATGGCTACACCTTC. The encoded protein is CASIRGQGTSYGYTF.

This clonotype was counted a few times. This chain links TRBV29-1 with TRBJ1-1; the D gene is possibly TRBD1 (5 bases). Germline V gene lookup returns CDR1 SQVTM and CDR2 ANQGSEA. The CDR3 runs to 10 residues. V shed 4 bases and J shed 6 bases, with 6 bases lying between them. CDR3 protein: CSVGGSEAFF. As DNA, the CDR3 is TGCAGCGTTGGGGGGTCTGAAGCTTTCTTT.

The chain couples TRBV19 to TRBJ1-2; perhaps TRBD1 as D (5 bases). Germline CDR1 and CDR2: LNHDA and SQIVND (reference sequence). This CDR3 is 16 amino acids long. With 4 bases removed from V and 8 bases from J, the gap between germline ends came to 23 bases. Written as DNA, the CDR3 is TGTGCCAGTAGTAGTAACCGGGCCCCGGACATGGGGGGCTACACCTTC. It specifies CASSSNRAPDMGGYTF.

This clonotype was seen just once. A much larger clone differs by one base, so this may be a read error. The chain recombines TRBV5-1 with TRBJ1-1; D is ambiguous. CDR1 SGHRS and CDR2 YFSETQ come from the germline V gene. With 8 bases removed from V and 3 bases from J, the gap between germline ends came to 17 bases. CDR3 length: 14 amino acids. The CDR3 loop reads CASARSGMYTEAFF. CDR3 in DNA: TGCGCCAGTGCTAGGTCAGGTATGTACACTGAAGCTTTCTTT.

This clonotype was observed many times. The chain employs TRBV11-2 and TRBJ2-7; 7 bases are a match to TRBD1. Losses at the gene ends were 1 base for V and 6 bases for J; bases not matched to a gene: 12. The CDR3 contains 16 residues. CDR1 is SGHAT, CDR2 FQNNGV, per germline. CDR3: CASSLVWDRGPIEQYF. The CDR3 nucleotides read TGTGCCAGCAGCTTAGTTTGGGACAGAGGACCTATCGAGCAGTACTTC.

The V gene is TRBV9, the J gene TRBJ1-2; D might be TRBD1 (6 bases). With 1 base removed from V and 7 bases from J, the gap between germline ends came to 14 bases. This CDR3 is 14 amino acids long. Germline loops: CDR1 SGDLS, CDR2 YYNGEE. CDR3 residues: CASSVTTGLGGYTF. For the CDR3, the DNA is TGTGCCAGCAGCGTAACAACAGGGTTGGGTGGCTACACCTTC. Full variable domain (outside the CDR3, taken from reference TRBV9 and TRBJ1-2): DSGVTQTPKHLITATGQRVTLRCSPRSGDLSVYWYQQSLDQGLQFLIQYYNGEERAKGNILERFSAQQFPDLHSELNLSSLELGDSALYFCASSVTTGLGGYTFGSGTRLTVV.

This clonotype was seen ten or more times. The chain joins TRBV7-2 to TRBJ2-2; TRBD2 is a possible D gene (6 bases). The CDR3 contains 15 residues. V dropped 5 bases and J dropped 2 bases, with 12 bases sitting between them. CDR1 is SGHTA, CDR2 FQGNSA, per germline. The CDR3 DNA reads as TGTGCCAGCAGCCGTCTAGCGCTTAACACCGGGGAGCTGTTTTTT. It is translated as CASSRLALNTGELFF.

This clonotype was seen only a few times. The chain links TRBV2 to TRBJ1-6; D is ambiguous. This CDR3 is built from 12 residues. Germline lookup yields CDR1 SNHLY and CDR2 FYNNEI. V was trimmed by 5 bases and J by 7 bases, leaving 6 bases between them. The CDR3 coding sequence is TGTGCCAGCAGTCATTTAAATTCACCCCTCCACTTT. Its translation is CASSHLNSPLHF.

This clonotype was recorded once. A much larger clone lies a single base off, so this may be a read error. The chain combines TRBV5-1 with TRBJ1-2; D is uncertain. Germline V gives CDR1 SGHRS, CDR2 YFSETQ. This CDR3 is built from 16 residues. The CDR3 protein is CASSLTNLGPVDGHTF. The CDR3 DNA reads TGCGCCAGCAGCCTAACAAACCTCGGACCCGTAGATGGCCACACCTTC. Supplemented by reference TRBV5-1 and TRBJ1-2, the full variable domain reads KAGVTQTPRYLIKTRGQQVTLSCSPISGHRSVSWYQQTPGQGLQFLFEYFSETQRNKGNFPGRFSGRQFSNSRSEMNVSTLELGDSALYLCASSLTNLGPVDGHTFGSGTRLTVV.

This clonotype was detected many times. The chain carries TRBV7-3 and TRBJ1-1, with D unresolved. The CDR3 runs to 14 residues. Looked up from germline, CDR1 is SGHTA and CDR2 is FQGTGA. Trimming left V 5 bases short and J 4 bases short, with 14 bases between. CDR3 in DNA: TGTGCCAGCAGCCCGTCCTTGGGAGGCACTGAAGCTTTCTTT. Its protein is CASSPSLGGTEAFF. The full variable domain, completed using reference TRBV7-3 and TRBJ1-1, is GAGVSQTPSNKVTEKGKYVELRCDPISGHTALYWYRQSLGQGPEFLIYFQGTGAADDSGLPNDRFFAVRPEGSVSTLKIQRTERGDSAVYLCASSPSLGGTEAFFGQGTRLTVV.

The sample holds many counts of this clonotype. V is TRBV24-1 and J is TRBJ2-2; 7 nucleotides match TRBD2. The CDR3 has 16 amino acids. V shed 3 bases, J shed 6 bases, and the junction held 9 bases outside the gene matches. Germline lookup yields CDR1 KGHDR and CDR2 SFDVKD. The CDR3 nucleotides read TGTGCCACCAGTGATCCGACTAGCACTAGGGCCGGGGAGCTGTTTTTT. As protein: CATSDPTSTRAGELFF.